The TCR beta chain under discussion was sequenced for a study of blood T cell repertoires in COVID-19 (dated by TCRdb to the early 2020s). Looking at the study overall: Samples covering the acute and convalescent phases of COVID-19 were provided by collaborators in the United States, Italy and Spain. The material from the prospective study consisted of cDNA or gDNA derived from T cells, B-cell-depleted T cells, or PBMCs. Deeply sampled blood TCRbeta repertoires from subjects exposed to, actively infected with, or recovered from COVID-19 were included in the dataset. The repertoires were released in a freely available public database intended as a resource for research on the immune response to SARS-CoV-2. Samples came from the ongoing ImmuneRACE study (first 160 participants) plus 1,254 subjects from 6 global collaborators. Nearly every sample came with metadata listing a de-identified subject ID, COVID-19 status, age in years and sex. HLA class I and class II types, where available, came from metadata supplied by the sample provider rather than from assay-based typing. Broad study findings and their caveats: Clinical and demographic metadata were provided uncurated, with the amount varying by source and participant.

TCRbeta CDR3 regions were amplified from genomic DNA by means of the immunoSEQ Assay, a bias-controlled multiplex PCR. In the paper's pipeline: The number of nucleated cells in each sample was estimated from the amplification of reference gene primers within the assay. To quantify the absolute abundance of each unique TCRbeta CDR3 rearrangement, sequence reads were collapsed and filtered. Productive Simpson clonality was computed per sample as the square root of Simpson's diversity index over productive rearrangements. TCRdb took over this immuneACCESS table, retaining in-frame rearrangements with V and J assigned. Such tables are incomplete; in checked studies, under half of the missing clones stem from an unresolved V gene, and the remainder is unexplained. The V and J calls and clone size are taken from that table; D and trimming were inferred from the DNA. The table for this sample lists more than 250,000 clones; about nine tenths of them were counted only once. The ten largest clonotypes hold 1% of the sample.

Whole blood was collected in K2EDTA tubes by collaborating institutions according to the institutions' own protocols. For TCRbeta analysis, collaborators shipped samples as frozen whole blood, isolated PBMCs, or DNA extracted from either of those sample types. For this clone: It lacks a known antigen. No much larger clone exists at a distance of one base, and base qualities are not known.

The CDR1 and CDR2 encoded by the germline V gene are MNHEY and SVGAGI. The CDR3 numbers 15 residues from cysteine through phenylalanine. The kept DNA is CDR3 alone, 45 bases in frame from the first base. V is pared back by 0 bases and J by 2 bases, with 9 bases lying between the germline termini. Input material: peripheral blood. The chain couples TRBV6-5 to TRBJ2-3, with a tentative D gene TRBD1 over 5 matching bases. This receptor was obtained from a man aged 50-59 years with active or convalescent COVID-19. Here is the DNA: TGTGCCAGCAGTTACTCTGGCAGGGTCACAGATACGCAGTATTTT. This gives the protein CASSYSGRVTDTQYF.